This T cell receptor beta chain comes out of a study of T cells in localized non-small cell lung cancer. Whole-study findings and limits: When the top 100 tumor clones were examined, a median around 61 of them also appeared in the adjacent lung, which was paired and uninvolved. Among blood samples, higher T cell density accompanied longer overall survival. Investigators sequenced only a single tumor region, leaving heterogeneity possible.

The germline gives CDR1 SGHTA, CDR2 FQGNSA. This CDR3 has 14 residues. A note on this clone: The antigen is undetermined. A much larger clone differs from this one at a single base, so this may be a read error.

Sequencing used immunoSEQ multiplex PCR; TCRdb keeps in-frame clones, though not all of them. This table has approximately 49,000 clones, roughly 77% appearing once. The source material was peripheral blood, sampled before any cancer treatment. The receptor was isolated from a man aged 35 to 69 with stage I squamous cell lung carcinoma. The chain combines TRBV7-2 with TRBJ1-6, with D possibly matching TRBD1 (5 bases). This chain's CDR3 is CVSQRYGANSPLHF. The CDR3 region has the DNA TGTGTCAGCCAGAGATACGGGGCGAATTCACCCCTCCACTTT.